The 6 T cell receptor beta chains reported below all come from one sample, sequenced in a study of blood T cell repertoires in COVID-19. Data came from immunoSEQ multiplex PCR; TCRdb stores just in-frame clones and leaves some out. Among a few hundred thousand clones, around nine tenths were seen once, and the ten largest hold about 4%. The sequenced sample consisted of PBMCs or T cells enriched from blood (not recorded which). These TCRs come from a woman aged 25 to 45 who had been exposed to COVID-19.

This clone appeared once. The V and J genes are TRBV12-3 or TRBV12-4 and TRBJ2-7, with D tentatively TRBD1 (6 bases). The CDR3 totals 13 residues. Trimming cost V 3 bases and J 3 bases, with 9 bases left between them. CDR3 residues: CASSLDSFYEQYF. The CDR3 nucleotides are TGTGCCAGCAGTTTGGACAGCTTCTACGAGCAGTACTTC.

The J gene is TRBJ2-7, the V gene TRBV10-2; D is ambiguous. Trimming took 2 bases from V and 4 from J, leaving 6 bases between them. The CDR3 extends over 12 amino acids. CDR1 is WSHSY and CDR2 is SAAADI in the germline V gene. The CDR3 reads CASSEPPYEQYF. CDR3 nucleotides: TGCGCCAGCAGTGAGCCCCCTTACGAGCAGTACTTC.

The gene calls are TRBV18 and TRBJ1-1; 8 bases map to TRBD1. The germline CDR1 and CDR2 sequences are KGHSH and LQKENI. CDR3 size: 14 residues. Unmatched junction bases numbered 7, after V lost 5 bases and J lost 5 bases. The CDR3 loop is CASSTTGGWTEAFF. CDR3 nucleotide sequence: TGTGCCAGCTCAACAACAGGGGGATGGACTGAAGCTTTCTTT. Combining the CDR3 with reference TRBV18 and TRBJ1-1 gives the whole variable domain NAGVMQNPRHLVRRRGQEARLRCSPMKGHSHVYWYRQLPEEGLKFMVYLQKENIIDESGMPKERFSAEFPKEGPSILRIQQVVRGDSAAYFCASSTTGGWTEAFFGQGTRLTVV.

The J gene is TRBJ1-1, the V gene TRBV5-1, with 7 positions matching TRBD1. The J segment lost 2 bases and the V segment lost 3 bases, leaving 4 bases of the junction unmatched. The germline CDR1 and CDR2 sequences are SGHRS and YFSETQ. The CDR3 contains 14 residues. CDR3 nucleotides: TGCGCCAGCAGCTCCTGGACAGGTAACACTGAAGCTTTCTTT. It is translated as CASSSWTGNTEAFF.

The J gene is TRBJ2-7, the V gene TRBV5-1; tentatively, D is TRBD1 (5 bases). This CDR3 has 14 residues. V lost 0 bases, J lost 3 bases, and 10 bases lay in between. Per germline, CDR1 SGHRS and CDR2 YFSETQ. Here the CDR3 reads CASSLGGAGYEQYF. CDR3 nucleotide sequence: TGCGCCAGCAGCTTGGGTGGGGCAGGCTACGAGCAGTACTTC.

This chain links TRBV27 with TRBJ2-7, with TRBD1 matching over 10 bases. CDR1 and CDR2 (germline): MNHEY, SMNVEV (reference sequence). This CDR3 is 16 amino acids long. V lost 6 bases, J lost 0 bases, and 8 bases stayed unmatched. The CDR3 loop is CASSLRTGGSSYEQYF. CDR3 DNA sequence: TGTGCCAGCAGCCTTAGGACAGGGGGAAGCTCCTACGAGCAGTACTTC.